This paragraph reports one T cell receptor beta chain. Its specificity is not known. Expressed TCRB transcripts were sequenced because the isolated RNA had all been reverse transcribed beforehand. Repertoires were generated with immunoSEQ multiplex PCR, while TCRdb's copy carries only in-frame clones and drops some. The profile covers approximately 250,000 clones, with about 11% appearing a single time and around 0.018% taken by the ten largest. CDR1 and CDR2 (germline): GTSNPN, SVGIG (reference sequence). The CDR3 length is 13 residues. V lost 2 bases and J 4 bases, leaving 11 bases between the germline ends. The record originates from a study of beta chain features in type 1 diabetes. Points from the study as a whole: All four CD4+ subsets of Type 1 diabetes patients contained TCRB CDR3s that were moderately but significantly shorter.

The genes are TRBV30 and TRBJ1-2, with no clear D. This receptor was obtained from a man younger than 40 with type 1 diabetes. The sample consisted of naive CD4+ T cells from blood. The CDR3 reads CAWSIVFLYGYTF. CDR3 DNA: TGTGCCTGGAGTATCGTTTTCCTCTATGGCTACACCTTC.